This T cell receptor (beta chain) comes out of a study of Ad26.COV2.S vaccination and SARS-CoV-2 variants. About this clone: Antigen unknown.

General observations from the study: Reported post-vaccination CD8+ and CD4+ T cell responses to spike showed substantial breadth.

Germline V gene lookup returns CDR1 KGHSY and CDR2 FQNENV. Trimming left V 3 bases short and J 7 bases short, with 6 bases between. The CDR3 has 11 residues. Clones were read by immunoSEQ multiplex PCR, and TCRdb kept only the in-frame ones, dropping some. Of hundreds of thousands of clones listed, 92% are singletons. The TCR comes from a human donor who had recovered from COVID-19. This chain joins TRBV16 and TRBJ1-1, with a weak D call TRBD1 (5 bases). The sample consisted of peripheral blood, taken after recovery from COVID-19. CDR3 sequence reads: CASSQTVEAFF. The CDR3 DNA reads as TGTGCCAGCAGCCAGACAGTTGAAGCTTTCTTT. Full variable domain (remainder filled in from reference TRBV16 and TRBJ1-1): GEEVAQTPKHLVRGEGQKAKLYCAPIKGHSYVFWYQQVLKNEFKFLISFQNENVFDETGMPKERFSAKCLPNSPCSLEIQATKLEDSAVYFCASSQTVEAFFGQGTRLTVV.